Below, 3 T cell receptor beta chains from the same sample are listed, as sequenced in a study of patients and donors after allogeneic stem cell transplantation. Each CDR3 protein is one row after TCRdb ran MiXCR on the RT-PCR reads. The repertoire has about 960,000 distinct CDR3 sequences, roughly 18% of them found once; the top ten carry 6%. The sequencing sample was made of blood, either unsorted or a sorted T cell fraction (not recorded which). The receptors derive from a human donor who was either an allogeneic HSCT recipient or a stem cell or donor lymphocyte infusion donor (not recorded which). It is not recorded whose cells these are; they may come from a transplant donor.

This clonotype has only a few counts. The CDR3 DNA sequence: TGTGCCAGCAGCTTAGGAGACGGCGGGGGGCCGTACACCGGGGAGCTGTTTTTT. It yields the protein CASSLGDGGGPYTGELFF. The chain couples TRBV11-2 to TRBJ2-2, with TRBD2 identical over 8 bases. The CDR3 length is 18 residues. The germline V gene encodes CDR1 SGHAT and CDR2 FQNNGV. Trimming at V came to 1 base and at J to 3 bases, leaving 10 bases not matched to a gene.

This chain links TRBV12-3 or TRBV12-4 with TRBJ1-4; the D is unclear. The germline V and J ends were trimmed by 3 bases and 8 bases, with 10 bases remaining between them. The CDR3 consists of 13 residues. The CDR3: CASSFQYGEKLFF. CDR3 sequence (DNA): TGTGCCAGCAGTTTCCAATACGGGGAAAAACTGTTTTTT.

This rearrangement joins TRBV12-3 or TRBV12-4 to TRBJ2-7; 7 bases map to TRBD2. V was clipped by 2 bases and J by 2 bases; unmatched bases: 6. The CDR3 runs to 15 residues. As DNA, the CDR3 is TGTGCCAGCAGTTTAACGGGGGGAAAAACCTACGAGCAGTACTTC. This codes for CASSLTGGKTYEQYF.